Listed below are T cell receptor beta chains from one sample, sequenced in a study of PD-L1 blockade in urothelial cancer. Produced via immunoSEQ multiplex PCR; TCRdb's table is partial and in-frame only. This table has roughly 52,000 clones, 79% appearing once. This specimen was PBMCs, taken around atezolizumab (anti-PD-L1) treatment. These receptors were obtained from a man aged 65 to 79 with urothelial cancer. The CDR3 runs from the conserved cysteine through the conserved F or W. Clone size is not always given. Where it is, it says once, few, many or a class for expanded clones.

j_gene	abundance	v_gene	CDR3aa
TRBJ1-4	-	TRBV7-9	CASSFWTRRDEKLFF
TRBJ1-5	-	TRBV7-9	CASSRQGRNQPQHF
TRBJ1-5	-	TRBV30	CAWSVQGGAQPQHF
TRBJ1-2	-	TRBV7-2	CASSRGQDVYRYTF
TRBJ2-6	-	TRBV9	CASSLGQGARGANVLTF
TRBJ2-7	-	TRBV5-6	CASSLLAGNEQYF
TRBJ2-7	-	TRBV30	CAWSVPHGAYEQYF
TRBJ1-3	many	TRBV5-1	CASSEQGSGNTIYF
TRBJ2-5	-	TRBV5-1	CASKSGVDGETQYF
TRBJ1-4	-	TRBV10-2	CASRFRGQGDEKLFF
TRBJ2-5	-	TRBV25-1	CASNIAGEETQYF
TRBJ2-2	-	TRBV10-2	CASSDPGLSDLGRPGELFF
TRBJ2-7	-	TRBV5-6	CASSPQRESSGYEQYF
TRBJ1-2	-	TRBV9	CASSVAPGLEGYTF
TRBJ1-4	-	TRBV5-1	CASSSQQGWGEKLFF
TRBJ2-3	-	TRBV5-4	CASSLGGDWDTQYF
TRBJ2-7	-	TRBV29-1	CSGGTGSKNEQYF
TRBJ2-2	-	TRBV7-9	CASSLVLALAGELFF
TRBJ1-2	-	TRBV19	CASSASKPRGYTF
TRBJ2-1	once	TRBV6-1	CASSRDRGYNEQFF
TRBJ2-5	few	TRBV7-8	CASSLIPWDRRKTQYF
TRBJ1-2	-	TRBV28	CASNPPDRDGGYTF
TRBJ1-2	-	TRBV15	CATSRDLGQEYGYTF
TRBJ1-5	-	TRBV6-1	CASSDGPEVGQPQHF
TRBJ2-1	-	TRBV9	CASSARQGEDDEQFF
TRBJ1-5	few	TRBV28	CASSLGGSRQPQHF
TRBJ2-2	-	TRBV4-1	CASSPTGGWGTGELFF
TRBJ2-5	-	TRBV5-1	CASSVGPGQGETQYF
TRBJ2-3	few	TRBV25-1	CASSPTPGQGSADTQYF